This is a list of T cell receptor beta chains from one sample in a study of identical twins. One entry per CDR3 protein results from TCRdb running MiXCR on the 5' RACE reads. Altogether approximately 680,000 distinct CDR3 sequences are present, 7% to 7.5% being singletons, with the ten largest covering 1.5% to 2%. These same data were also listed under a study on yellow fever vaccine responses in identical twins.

Sample: PBMCs. These receptor sequences come from a woman aged 18-29 years in good health. Each CDR3 is given with its conserved first and last residue. Fields, in order: J gene, clone size, V gene, D gene, CDR3 DNA, CDR3 protein. D genes are given only for firm matches. The size entry is marked missing in some rows and otherwise reads once, few, many or a size class.

TRBJ1-1	many	TRBV29-1	TRBD1	TGCAGCGTTTTACAGGGGGGCAACACTGAAGCTTTCTTT	CSVLQGGNTEAFF
TRBJ1-6	-	TRBV12-3/TRBV12-4	-	TGTGCCAGCAGAAACCGGGACTCCAATAATTCACCCCTCCACTTT	CASRNRDSNNSPLHF
TRBJ2-1	few	TRBV20-1	TRBD2	TGCAGTGCTAGTCCCCTAGCGGGAGAGCAGTTCTTC	CSASPLAGEQFF
TRBJ2-1	many	TRBV20-1	TRBD2	TGCAGTGCTAGTTGGGCGGGGGGCCGAGCGGTCAATGAGCAGTTCTTC	CSASWAGGRAVNEQFF
TRBJ2-1	-	TRBV6-5	TRBD2	TGTGCCAGCAGTTACTCGGCCGGGACTAGCGGGGGCCTGTACAATGAGCAGTTCTTC	CASSYSAGTSGGLYNEQFF
TRBJ1-1	many	TRBV5-1	-	TGCGCCAGCAGCTTGGGCGCAACATCTTTAAACACTGAAGCTTTCTTT	CASSLGATSLNTEAFF
TRBJ2-3	-	TRBV27	TRBD1	TGTGCCAGCAGTCAACAGGGGGTCGCGGCAGATACGCAGTATTTT	CASSQQGVAADTQYF
TRBJ2-6	many	TRBV3-1	-	TGTGCCAGCAGCCCCTACTCGACATCTTCCGCCTCTGGGGCCAACGTCCTGACTTTC	CASSPYSTSSASGANVLTF
TRBJ1-1	-	TRBV6-1	-	TGTGCCAGCAGTGAAGGACAGCTTAACACTGAAGCTTTCTTT	CASSEGQLNTEAFF
TRBJ2-1	many	TRBV28	TRBD2	TGTGCCAGCAGTTTAGCGGGAGGGCCTTTGAATGAGCAGTTCTTC	CASSLAGGPLNEQFF
TRBJ2-1	-	TRBV6-1	-	TGTGCCAGCACCCTAAAGACCGGGCAGTACAATGAGCAGTTCTTC	CASTLKTGQYNEQFF
TRBJ1-6	many	TRBV27	-	TGTGCCAGCGGAAGCCACGGCAGCTCCTATAATTCACCCCTCCACTTT	CASGSHGSSYNSPLHF
TRBJ2-1	many	TRBV28	-	TGTGCCAGCAGTGCGGGGGCGTCTGGTTCTGGTGAGCAGTTCTTC	CASSAGASGSGEQFF
TRBJ2-1	-	TRBV9	-	TGTGCCAGCAGCGTTGACGCGAGCTCCTACAATGAGCAGTTCTTC	CASSVDASSYNEQFF
TRBJ2-2	-	TRBV18	-	TGTGCCAGCTCACCACCGAACAGGGTTACCGGGGAGCTGTTTTTT	CASSPPNRVTGELFF
TRBJ1-6	many	TRBV20-1	TRBD1	TGCAGTGCTAGGAATAATGGACAGGGGAGTTCACCCCTCCACTTT	CSARNNGQGSSPLHF
TRBJ2-1	few	TRBV10-3	-	TGTGCCATCAGTGATTTCTATGAGCAGTTCTTC	CAISDFYEQFF
TRBJ1-6	few	TRBV28	-	TGTGCCAGCAGCCCGTCGAGGATTTCACCCCTCCACTTT	CASSPSRISPLHF
TRBJ2-7	few	TRBV5-1	TRBD2	TGCGCCAGCAGCTTGACTAGCGGGAGGGCTCCCTACGAGCAGTACTTC	CASSLTSGRAPYEQYF
TRBJ1-2	few	TRBV10-2	-	TGCGCCAGCGGCACAGGGTCCCCTGGCTACACCTTC	CASGTGSPGYTF
TRBJ1-1	many	TRBV5-8	TRBD1	TGTGCCAGCAGCCTGAGACAGGGGGCGAACACTGAAGCTTTCTTT	CASSLRQGANTEAFF
TRBJ2-2	few	TRBV15	-	TGTGCCACCAGCAGAGTTGTGGGTGTGGGAATAAAGACCACCGGGGAGCTGTTTTTT	CATSRVVGVGIKTTGELFF